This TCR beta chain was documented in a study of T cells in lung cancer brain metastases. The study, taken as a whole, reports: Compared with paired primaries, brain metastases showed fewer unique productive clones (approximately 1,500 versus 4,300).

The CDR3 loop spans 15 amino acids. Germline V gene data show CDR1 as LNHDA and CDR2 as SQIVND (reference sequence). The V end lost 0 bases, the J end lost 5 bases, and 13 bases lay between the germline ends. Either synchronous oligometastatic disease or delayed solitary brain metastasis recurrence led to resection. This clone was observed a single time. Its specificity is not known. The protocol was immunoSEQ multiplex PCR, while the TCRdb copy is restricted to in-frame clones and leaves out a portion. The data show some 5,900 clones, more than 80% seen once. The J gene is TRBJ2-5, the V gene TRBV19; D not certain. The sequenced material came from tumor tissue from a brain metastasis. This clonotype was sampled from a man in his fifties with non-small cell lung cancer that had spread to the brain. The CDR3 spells CASSIDTAGEETQYF. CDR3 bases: TGTGCCAGTAGTATAGATACGGCAGGAGAGGAGACCCAGTACTTC.